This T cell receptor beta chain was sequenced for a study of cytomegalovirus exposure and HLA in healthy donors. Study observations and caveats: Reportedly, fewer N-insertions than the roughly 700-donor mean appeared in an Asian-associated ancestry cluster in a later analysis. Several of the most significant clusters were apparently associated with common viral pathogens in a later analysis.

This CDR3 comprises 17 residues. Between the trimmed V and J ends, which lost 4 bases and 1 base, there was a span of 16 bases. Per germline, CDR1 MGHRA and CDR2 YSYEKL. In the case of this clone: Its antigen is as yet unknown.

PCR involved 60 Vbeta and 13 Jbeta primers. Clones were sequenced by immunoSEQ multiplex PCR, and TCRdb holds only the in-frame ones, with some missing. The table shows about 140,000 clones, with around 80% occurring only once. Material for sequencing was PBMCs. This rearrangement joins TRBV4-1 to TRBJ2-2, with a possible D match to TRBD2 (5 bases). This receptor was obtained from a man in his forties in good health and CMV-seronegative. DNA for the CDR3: TGCGCCAGCAGCCCCCCAGGTGGACTCCTGAACACCGGGGAGCTGTTTTTT. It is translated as CASSPPGGLLNTGELFF.